The clone carrying this TCR beta chain was counted once. Its antigen is unidentified. Both about-4-week and about-12-week second-dose recipients were combined. The repertoire was sequenced with immunoSEQ multiplex PCR; TCRdb's copy has only in-frame clones and lacks some. The data contain 250,000 to 300,000 clones, approximately 94% of them seen just once; the ten biggest clones take up around 0.5%. The CDR3 totals 12 residues. From germline, CDR1 is SQVTM and CDR2 ANQGSEA. Trimming took 6 bases from V and 6 from J, leaving 15 bases between them. These data originate in a study of T cell responses to AZD1222 COVID-19 vaccine. Study results and caveats: Reportedly, close to half of spike-specific TCRs are directed against unmutated variant regions. Most donors were white British and more were female, and clonal diversity was possibly underestimated.

This TCR came from an adult who received the AZD1222 COVID-19 vaccine. Sequencing was performed on peripheral blood, taken 28 days after the second AZD1222 dose. The chain recombines TRBV29-1 with TRBJ2-7; D might be TRBD1 or TRBD2, each matching 5 bases. The CDR3 DNA sequence: TGCAGCGTCGACGAGGGGATTGGCGAGCAGTACTTC. Its protein is CSVDEGIGEQYF.